This record looks at one TCR beta chain sequence and its context. This sample was included in a study of T-cell memory formation after mild COVID-19. A single record per CDR3 protein comes from TCRdb applying MiXCR to the 5' RACE reads. The profile shows around 110,000 distinct CDR3 sequences, about a sixth of them singletons. The V and J ends lost 3 bases and 1 base, in that order; junction bases with no gene match: 4. The V gene's germline CDR1 is SGDLS and CDR2 YYNGEE. There are 14 residues in the CDR3. This chain links TRBV9 with TRBJ2-7; 7 bases agree with TRBD1. The source of this sequence is an adult woman who had mild COVID-19 (a few samples of this study predate the infection). Cell type and time point are not known. Sequenced: PBMCs or a T cell subset sorted from them (not recorded which). Written as DNA, the CDR3 is TGTGCCAGCAGCGCTCGGACAGGATCCTACGAGCAGTACTTC. Its translation: CASSARTGSYEQYF. Together with reference TRBV9 and TRBJ2-7, the CDR3 gives the full variable domain: DSGVTQTPKHLITATGQRVTLRCSPRSGDLSVYWYQQSLDQGLQFLIQYYNGEERAKGNILERFSAQQFPDLHSELNLSSLELGDSALYFCASSARTGSYEQYFGPGTRLTVT.